These T cell receptor beta chains were read from a single sample in a study of post-analysis software for immune sequencing data. MiXCR, applied by TCRdb to the PCR reads, yields one record per CDR3 protein. This sample has approximately 360,000 distinct CDR3 sequences, with roughly 30% found just once. Sequenced material: blood. These receptors all come from a girl between 10 and 17 years old with multiple sclerosis. CDR3s leave out the opening cysteine and the closing phenylalanine or tryptophan. The D gene is left open where the match is weak. Not every row has a clone size; where given, it reads once, few, many or a size class.

d_call: NA
v_call: TRBV5-1
clone_size: few
j_call: TRBJ1-6
cdr3_aa: ASRRTEGYSNSPLH

d_call: TRBD2
v_call: TRBV19
clone_size: NA
j_call: TRBJ2-1
cdr3_aa: ASSIGVPVAGGRAREQF

d_call: TRBD1
v_call: TRBV5-1
clone_size: NA
j_call: TRBJ2-2
cdr3_aa: ASSRDSYNTGELF

d_call: NA
v_call: TRBV11-2
clone_size: NA
j_call: TRBJ2-1
cdr3_aa: ASSPLPGYNEQF

d_call: NA
v_call: TRBV6-2/TRBV6-3
clone_size: NA
j_call: NA
cdr3_aa: ASSSWFEQY

d_call: NA
v_call: TRBV10-1
clone_size: once
j_call: TRBJ2-3
cdr3_aa: TSSGGAGDTQY

d_call: TRBD1
v_call: TRBV7-9
clone_size: NA
j_call: TRBJ2-7
cdr3_aa: ASSSGQGFDEQY

d_call: NA
v_call: TRBV7-8
clone_size: many
j_call: TRBJ2-7
cdr3_aa: ASSPRGGDEQY

d_call: NA
v_call: TRBV4-1
clone_size: NA
j_call: TRBJ2-3
cdr3_aa: ASSQVQASTDTQY

d_call: NA
v_call: TRBV12-3/TRBV12-4
clone_size: NA
j_call: TRBJ2-3
cdr3_aa: ASRSSGRAGDTQY

d_call: TRBD1
v_call: TRBV5-8
clone_size: NA
j_call: TRBJ2-7
cdr3_aa: ASSWPTGTGGSYEQY

d_call: NA
v_call: TRBV4-1
clone_size: few
j_call: TRBJ2-3
cdr3_aa: ASSPDAAGGSDTQY

d_call: TRBD1
v_call: TRBV6-5
clone_size: NA
j_call: TRBJ2-7
cdr3_aa: ASSYSRGDRVYEQY

d_call: NA
v_call: TRBV27
clone_size: many
j_call: TRBJ2-6
cdr3_aa: ASSFSGANVLT

d_call: NA
v_call: TRBV11-2
clone_size: NA
j_call: TRBJ1-1
cdr3_aa: ASSSYGWAF

d_call: NA
v_call: TRBV3-1
clone_size: once
j_call: TRBJ2-7
cdr3_aa: ASSPMTAYEQY

d_call: TRBD1
v_call: TRBV12-3/TRBV12-4
clone_size: NA
j_call: TRBJ2-3
cdr3_aa: ASSSWVGGEDTQY

d_call: NA
v_call: TRBV12-3/TRBV12-4
clone_size: NA
j_call: TRBJ2-2
cdr3_aa: AGMTGGWNGELF

d_call: NA
v_call: TRBV5-1
clone_size: NA
j_call: TRBJ1-1
cdr3_aa: ASSNELNAEAF

d_call: TRBD2
v_call: TRBV6-2/TRBV6-3
clone_size: NA
j_call: TRBJ2-1
cdr3_aa: ASSYLGTSGIYNEQF

d_call: TRBD2
v_call: TRBV20-1
clone_size: NA
j_call: TRBJ2-1
cdr3_aa: SASSGGAFGNEQF

d_call: NA
v_call: TRBV12-3/TRBV12-4
clone_size: NA
j_call: TRBJ1-1
cdr3_aa: ASSFWGAEAF

d_call: TRBD1
v_call: TRBV15
clone_size: NA
j_call: TRBJ2-1
cdr3_aa: ATSRVDRATYNEQF

d_call: NA
v_call: TRBV6-5
clone_size: NA
j_call: TRBJ1-2
cdr3_aa: ASSCSITRTHYGYT

d_call: NA
v_call: TRBV25-1
clone_size: few
j_call: TRBJ1-2
cdr3_aa: ASKDPLNYGYT

d_call: NA
v_call: TRBV5-1
clone_size: NA
j_call: TRBJ2-1
cdr3_aa: ASSFDRSLLGNEQF

d_call: NA
v_call: TRBV9
clone_size: once
j_call: TRBJ2-1
cdr3_aa: ASSVNLAGRYNEQF

d_call: NA
v_call: TRBV7-9
clone_size: NA
j_call: TRBJ2-7
cdr3_aa: ASSHHKAVSYEQY

d_call: TRBD1
v_call: TRBV6-6
clone_size: few
j_call: TRBJ1-4
cdr3_aa: ASRAPGTGTNEKLF

d_call: NA
v_call: TRBV7-2
clone_size: NA
j_call: TRBJ1-1
cdr3_aa: ASSPTMGNTEAF

d_call: NA
v_call: TRBV6-2/TRBV6-3
clone_size: NA
j_call: TRBJ2-1
cdr3_aa: ASSFGDLGNEQF

d_call: TRBD1
v_call: TRBV10-3
clone_size: many
j_call: TRBJ2-3
cdr3_aa: AISEAPGQGTDTQY

d_call: NA
v_call: TRBV28
clone_size: NA
j_call: TRBJ2-3
cdr3_aa: ASNLLARDTQY

d_call: NA
v_call: TRBV12-5
clone_size: few
j_call: TRBJ1-1
cdr3_aa: ASGLVSPGLRVAEAF

d_call: NA
v_call: TRBV7-2
clone_size: NA
j_call: TRBJ2-1
cdr3_aa: ASLYREEEQF

d_call: NA
v_call: TRBV12-3/TRBV12-4
clone_size: NA
j_call: TRBJ2-7
cdr3_aa: ASSMGGGHYEQY

d_call: NA
v_call: TRBV12-3/TRBV12-4
clone_size: NA
j_call: TRBJ1-1
cdr3_aa: ASTKTGGTEAF

d_call: NA
v_call: TRBV7-3
clone_size: few
j_call: TRBJ2-5
cdr3_aa: ASSLAAGPSSGAQY

d_call: TRBD1
v_call: TRBV15
clone_size: NA
j_call: TRBJ1-6
cdr3_aa: ATSSRRQGAGSPLH

d_call: TRBD1
v_call: TRBV7-2
clone_size: many
j_call: TRBJ1-1
cdr3_aa: ASSTRQGTDTEAF

d_call: NA
v_call: TRBV15
clone_size: NA
j_call: TRBJ2-5
cdr3_aa: ATSRASGGGEQY

d_call: NA
v_call: TRBV20-1
clone_size: NA
j_call: TRBJ1-1
cdr3_aa: SARDLEGWGNTEAF

d_call: NA
v_call: TRBV2
clone_size: NA
j_call: TRBJ2-3
cdr3_aa: ANRGQSTDTQY

d_call: TRBD1
v_call: TRBV20-1
clone_size: few
j_call: TRBJ1-2
cdr3_aa: SARDMGTGTGYT

d_call: NA
v_call: TRBV7-2
clone_size: NA
j_call: TRBJ1-2
cdr3_aa: ASMSGLEEGYT

d_call: NA
v_call: TRBV11-2
clone_size: few
j_call: TRBJ1-1
cdr3_aa: ASSLDQWAEAF